This is a list of T cell receptor beta chains from one sample in a study of T cells in Graves' hyperthyroidism and ophthalmopathy. TCRdb independently ran MiXCR on the multiplex PCR reads; one entry per CDR3 protein. Counted here are 350,000 to 400,000 distinct CDR3 sequences, about 20% occurring once; the ten biggest clones make up about 3.7%. Specimen: blood. The receptor set was obtained from a woman under 30 with Graves' hyperthyroidism. The CDR3 runs from the conserved cysteine through the conserved F or W. The order of the fields is J gene, D gene, V gene, clone size, CDR3 protein, CDR3 DNA. The D gene is left open where the match is weak. Size tells how often a clone was seen (once, few, many) or the class of an expanded clone, and some rows leave it out.

>TRBJ1-3|NA|TRBV12-3/TRBV12-4|many
CASSRSGGGGNTIYF
TGTGCCAGCAGCCGCTCCGGCGGAGGCGGAAACACCATATATTTT
>TRBJ1-5|NA|TRBV12-3/TRBV12-4|many
CASSTRGPQHF
TGTGCCAGCAGTACGCGCGGACCCCAGCATTTT
>TRBJ1-1|NA|TRBV7-3|NA
CASSLSKGINTEAFF
TGTGCCAGCAGCTTATCAAAGGGAATTAACACTGAAGCTTTCTTT
>TRBJ2-5|NA|TRBV30|NA
CAWSVGSGETQYF
TGTGCCTGGAGTGTAGGCAGTGGGGAGACCCAGTACTTC
>TRBJ1-1|NA|TRBV30|many
CAWGNTEAFF
TGTGCCTGGGGGAACACTGAAGCTTTCTTT
>TRBJ1-3|NA|TRBV7-8|many
CASSPDLQSGNTIYF
TGTGCCAGCAGCCCCGACCTGCAGTCGGGAAACACCATATATTTT
>TRBJ1-5|TRBD1|TRBV10-3|many
CAISRTGGGNQPQHF
TGTGCCATCAGTCGGACAGGGGGCGGCAATCAGCCCCAGCATTTT
>TRBJ1-2|TRBD1|TRBV12-3/TRBV12-4|many
CASSPTGDSPGYTF
TGTGCCAGCAGTCCTACAGGGGATTCTCCCGGCTACACCTTC
>TRBJ2-4|NA|TRBV7-3|few
CASSLLGDIQYF
TGTGCCAGCAGCTTATTAGGTGACATTCAGTACTTC
>TRBJ2-5|TRBD2|TRBV6-2/TRBV6-3|many
CASSYFWLAGTNLQETQYF
TGTGCCAGCAGTTATTTTTGGCTAGCGGGAACCAATCTCCAAGAGACCCAGTACTTC